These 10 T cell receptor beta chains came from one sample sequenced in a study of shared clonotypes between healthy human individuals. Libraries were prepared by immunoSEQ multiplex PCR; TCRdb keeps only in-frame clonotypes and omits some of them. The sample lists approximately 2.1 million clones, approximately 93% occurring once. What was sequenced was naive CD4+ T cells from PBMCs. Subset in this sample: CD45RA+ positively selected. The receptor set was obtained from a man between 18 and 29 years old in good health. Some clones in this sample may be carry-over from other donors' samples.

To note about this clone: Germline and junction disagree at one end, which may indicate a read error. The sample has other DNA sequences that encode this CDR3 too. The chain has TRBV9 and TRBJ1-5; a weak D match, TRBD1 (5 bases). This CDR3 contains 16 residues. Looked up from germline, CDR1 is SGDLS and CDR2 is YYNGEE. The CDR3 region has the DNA TGCGCCAGCAGCGTGGGCTGGGGACCTAGCAATCAGCCCCAGCATTTT. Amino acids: CASSVGWGPSNQPQHF.

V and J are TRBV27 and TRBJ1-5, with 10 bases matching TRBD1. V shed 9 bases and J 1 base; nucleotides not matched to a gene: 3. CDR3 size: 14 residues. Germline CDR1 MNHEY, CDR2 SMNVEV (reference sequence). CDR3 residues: CARDRGKSNQPQHF. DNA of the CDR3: TGTGCCAGGGACAGGGGGAAGAGCAATCAGCCCCAGCATTTT.

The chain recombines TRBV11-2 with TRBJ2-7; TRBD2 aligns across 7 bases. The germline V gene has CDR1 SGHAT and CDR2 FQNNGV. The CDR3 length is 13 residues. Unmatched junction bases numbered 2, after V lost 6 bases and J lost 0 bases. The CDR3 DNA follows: TGTGCCAGCAGGCGGGGGACCTCCTACGAGCAGTACTTC. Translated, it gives CASRRGTSYEQYF.

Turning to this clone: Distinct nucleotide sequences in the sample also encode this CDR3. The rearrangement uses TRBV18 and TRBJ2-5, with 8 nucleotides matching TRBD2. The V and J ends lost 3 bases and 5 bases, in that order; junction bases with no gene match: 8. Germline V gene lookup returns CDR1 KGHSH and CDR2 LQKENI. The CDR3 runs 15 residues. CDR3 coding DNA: TGTGCCAGCTCACCCCCAGCGGGAGCTGGGGAGACCCAGTACTTC. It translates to CASSPPAGAGETQYF.

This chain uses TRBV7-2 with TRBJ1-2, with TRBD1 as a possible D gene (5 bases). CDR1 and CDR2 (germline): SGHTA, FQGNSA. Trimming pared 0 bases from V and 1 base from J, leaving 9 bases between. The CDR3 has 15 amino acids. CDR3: CASSLAGASNYGYTF. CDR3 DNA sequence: TGTGCCAGCAGCTTAGCAGGGGCTAGTAACTATGGCTACACCTTC.

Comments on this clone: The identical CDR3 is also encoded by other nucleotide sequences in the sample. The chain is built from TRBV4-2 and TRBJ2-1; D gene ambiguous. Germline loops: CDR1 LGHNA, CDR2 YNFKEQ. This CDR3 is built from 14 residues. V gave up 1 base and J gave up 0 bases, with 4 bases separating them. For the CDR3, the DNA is TGTGCCAGCAGCCAAGGGGGCTCCTACAATGAGCAGTTCTTC. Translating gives CASSQGGSYNEQFF.

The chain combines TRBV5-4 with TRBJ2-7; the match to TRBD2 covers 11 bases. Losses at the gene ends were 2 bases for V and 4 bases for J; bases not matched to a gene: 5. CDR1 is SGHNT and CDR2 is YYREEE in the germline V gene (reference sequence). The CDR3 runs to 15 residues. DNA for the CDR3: TGTGCCAGCAGCTTAACTAGCGGGAGTGCGTACGAGCAGTACTTC. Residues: CASSLTSGSAYEQYF.

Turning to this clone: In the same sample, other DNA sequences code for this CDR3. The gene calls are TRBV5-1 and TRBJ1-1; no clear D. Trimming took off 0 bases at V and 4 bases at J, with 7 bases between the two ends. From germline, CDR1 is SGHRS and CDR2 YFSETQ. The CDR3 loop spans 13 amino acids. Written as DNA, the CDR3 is TGCGCCAGCAGCTTGGACGGAACCACTGAAGCTTTCTTT. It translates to CASSLDGTTEAFF.

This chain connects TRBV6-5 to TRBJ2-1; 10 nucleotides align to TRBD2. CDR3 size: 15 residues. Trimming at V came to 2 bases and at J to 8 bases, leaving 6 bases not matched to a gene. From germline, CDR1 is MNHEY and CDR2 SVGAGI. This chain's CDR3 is CASSYGLAGVYEQFF. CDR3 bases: TGTGCCAGCAGTTACGGGCTAGCGGGAGTGTATGAGCAGTTCTTC.

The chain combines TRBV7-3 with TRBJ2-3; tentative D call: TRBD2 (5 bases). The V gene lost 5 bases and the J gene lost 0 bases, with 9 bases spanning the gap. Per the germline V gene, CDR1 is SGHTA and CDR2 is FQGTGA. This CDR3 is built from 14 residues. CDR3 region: CASSRTHSTDTQYF. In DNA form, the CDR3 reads TGTGCCAGCAGCAGGACTCATAGCACAGATACGCAGTATTTT.